Listed below are T cell receptor beta chains from one sample, sequenced in a study of blood T cell repertoires in COVID-19. Sequencing was performed with immunoSEQ multiplex PCR; in TCRdb, only in-frame clones are kept and a portion is missing. The table shows approximately 86,000 clones, with 85% occurring only once. The material sequenced was peripheral blood. Receptors were obtained from a man aged 50-60 years with acute or convalescent COVID-19. Each CDR3 is given with its conserved first and last residue. The D gene is left open where the match is weak. Size is stated for part of the rows, as once, few or many counts, or as a class when the clone is expanded.

NA,TRBV7-9,TRBJ1-1,NA,TGTGCCAGCAGCTTAGGCCAGGGCTCGCTCACTGAAGCTTTCTTT,CASSLGQGSLTEAFF
TRBD1,TRBV27,TRBJ1-5,NA,TGTGCCAGCAGCAACAACCAAGACAGGGGTCGCAATCAGCCCCAGCATTTT,CASSNNQDRGRNQPQHF
NA,TRBV4-3,TRBJ2-1,NA,TGCGCCAGCAGCCAACGTTTGGCAGATCTCCTCCGGGTCAATGAGCAGTTCTTC,CASSQRLADLLRVNEQFF
NA,TRBV28,TRBJ1-6,once,TGTGCCAGCAGTTTCCCCGGGACATTAGCAAGCTCCTATAATTCACCCCTCCACTTT,CASSFPGTLASSYNSPLHF
NA,TRBV19,TRBJ1-1,NA,TGTGCCAGTAAAACAGGGCTGAACACTGAAGCTTTCTTT,CASKTGLNTEAFF
TRBD2,TRBV4-1,TRBJ2-3,NA,TGCGCCAGCAGCTTAGCGGGGAGAAGCACAGATACGCAGTATTTT,CASSLAGRSTDTQYF
TRBD2,TRBV14,TRBJ2-2,NA,TGTGCCAGCAGCCCACGCGGGGGGCCGGGATATGCCGGGGAGCTGTTTTTT,CASSPRGGPGYAGELFF
NA,TRBV7-6,TRBJ1-2,NA,TGTGCCAGCAGCTTGAACGGGGACTATGGCTACACCTTC,CASSLNGDYGYTF
TRBD2,TRBV6-1,TRBJ2-3,NA,TGTGCCAGCAGTGCCGCGACTAGCGGGAGAACAGATACGCAGTATTTT,CASSAATSGRTDTQYF
TRBD1,TRBV11-1,TRBJ2-7,NA,TGTGCCAGCAGCTTAGACGGGACAGGGACCTACGAGCAGTACTTC,CASSLDGTGTYEQYF
TRBD1,TRBV3-1/TRBV3-2,TRBJ1-1,few,TGTGCCAGCAGCTACCGACAGGGAGCGAACACTGAAGCTTTCTTT,CASSYRQGANTEAFF
NA,TRBV28,TRBJ1-1,NA,TGTGCCAGCAGTTTGGCTAGTAATACCCCGACGGCGATGAACACTGAAGCTTTCTTT,CASSLASNTPTAMNTEAFF
NA,TRBV16,TRBJ1-1,NA,TGTGCCAGCAGCCAATCGCTAGGGAACACTGAAGCTTTCTTT,CASSQSLGNTEAFF
TRBD2,TRBV2,TRBJ2-3,NA,TGTGCCAGCGCCAGAGGGAGGGCGGATACGCAGTATTTT,CASARGRADTQYF
TRBD2,TRBV7-8,TRBJ2-1,NA,TGTGCCAGCAGCTCCACTAGCGCGGGGGGCTACAATGAGCAGTTCTTC,CASSSTSAGGYNEQFF
NA,TRBV4-2,TRBJ1-2,NA,TGTGCCAGCAGCCAACCGGGTAACTATGGCTACACCTTC,CASSQPGNYGYTF